Following are 20 T cell receptor beta chains from one sample sequenced in a study of blood T cells in healthy people across ages (dated by TCRdb to between 2015 and 2017). Library prep was done by 5' RACE. The sequencer was an Illumina HiSeq 2500. A second PCR of about 6 to 12 cycles was run with a J-beta primer mix and a sample-barcoded 5' primer. Through fastp at Q25 and MiXCR, TCRdb rebuilt clones from the public reads, retaining in-frame beta chains. Rows are unified per CDR3 protein, each entry keeping the most common DNA and genes. This sample holds 270,000 or so distinct CDR3 sequences; roughly 26% were observed only once. About 30% of the sample lies in the top ten. Sequencing was performed on blood. The receptors shown here come from a woman aged 70-85 years in good health.

This clonotype was seen repeatedly, ten times or more. The CDR3 is CASSQTGSMGELFF. CDR3 nucleotides: TGTGCCAGCAGCCAAACAGGGAGTATGGGGGAGCTGTTTTTT. The rearrangement joins TRBV7-2 to TRBJ2-2, with D possibly matching TRBD1 (6 bases). Trimming shortened V by 5 bases and J by 8 bases, and 15 bases separated the two germline ends. Germline CDR1 and CDR2: SGHTA and FQGNSA. The CDR3 spans 14 residues.

The chain uses TRBV20-1 and TRBJ1-2, with D possibly matching TRBD1 (6 bases). CDR3 length: 12 amino acids. Deletions cut 8 bases from V and 5 bases from J, with 15 bases between. CDR1 and CDR2 (germline): DFQATT, SNEGSKA (reference sequence). In DNA form, the CDR3 reads TGCAGTACGACCCGGGGGCAGTATGGCTACACCTTC. Translation: CSTTRGQYGYTF.

V gene TRBV20-1 combines with J gene TRBJ1-5; D possibly corresponds to TRBD1 (5 bases). The CDR3 covers 13 residues. Trimming stripped 3 bases from V and 2 bases from J, with 8 bases between. Germline V lookup: CDR1 DFQATT, CDR2 SNEGSKA (reference sequence). The chain's CDR3 is CSAREQGNQPQHF. The CDR3 DNA reads TGCAGTGCTAGGGAACAGGGCAATCAGCCCCAGCATTTT.

V and J are TRBV6-7 and TRBJ2-1, with 9 bases aligning to TRBD2. TRBV6-7 belongs to the ORF category, with a function that is uncertain. The CDR3 has 16 residues. The V and J ends lost 0 bases and 15 bases, in that order; junction bases with no gene match: 15. The CDR3 DNA is TGTGCCAGCAGTTACTCTTTGTTAGCGGGAGCCGACACACCGTTCTTC. Translated, it gives CASSYSLLAGADTPFF.

The chain couples TRBV21-1 to TRBJ2-1. TRBV21-1 is described as a pseudogene. The CDR3 is 15 residues long. This CDR3 is CASSKQGNSYNERFF. CDR3 bases: TGTGCCAGCAGCAAGCAGGGGAACTCCTACAATGAGCGGTTCTTC.

CDR3 residues: CASSFTAYGYTF. The CDR3 region has the DNA TGTGCCAGCAGTTTTACAGCCTATGGCTACACCTTC. The J gene is TRBJ1-2, the V gene TRBV28; D not resolved. The germline CDR1 and CDR2 sequences are MDHEN and SYDVKM. The ends were cut back, 3 bases at V and 4 bases at J, with 6 bases in the middle. The CDR3 extends over 12 amino acids.

The V call is TRBV4-1, the J call TRBJ2-4; 10 bases agree with TRBD2. Germline V gene data show CDR1 as MGHRA and CDR2 as YSYEKL. The junction had 10 bases not matched to a gene; V was cut back by 4 bases and J by 7 bases. This CDR3 contains 16 residues. DNA of the CDR3: TGCGCCAGCAGCCGTAGTGCTAGCGGGGGTGTCAACATTCAGTACTTC. Translating it yields CASSRSASGGVNIQYF.

The table lists this clonotype with a few counts. The chain recombines TRBV29-1 with TRBJ2-5, with 8 bases matching TRBD2. Germline trimming cut 7 bases from V and 9 bases from J; bases unmatched to any gene: 13. Germline V gives CDR1 SQVTM, CDR2 ANQGSEA. This CDR3 has 13 amino acids. This CDR3 reads CSGGTSGREAQYF. The DNA for the CDR3 is TGCAGCGGCGGGACTAGTGGTCGGGAGGCCCAGTACTTC.

The chain joins TRBV20-1 to TRBJ2-1; D is uncertain. The DNA end favors TRBJ2-7, so the J call may be wrong. CDR1 and CDR2 from the germline V gene are DFQATT and SNEGSKA (reference sequence). The CDR3 covers 11 residues. The CDR3 bases are TGCAGTGCTCTCCGTGTGGACGAGCAGTACTTC. It specifies CSALRVDEQYF.

CDR3 loop: CASSSLGYEQYF. DNA of the CDR3: TGCGCCAGCAGCTCCCTGGGCTACGAGCAGTACTTC. This chain connects TRBV5-1 to TRBJ2-5; D gene unclear. The better agreement between TRBJ2-7 and the DNA end casts doubt on the J call. CDR1 and CDR2 from the germline V gene are SGHRS and YFSETQ. This CDR3 contains 12 residues.

V usage is TRBV7-2 and J usage is TRBJ2-1; D is unclear. V shed 5 bases and J shed 4 bases, with 12 bases lying between them. The CDR3 is 14 amino acids. Germline V CDR1 and CDR2: SGHTA, FQGNSA. CDR3 loop: CASSGRFLYNEQFF. The CDR3 nucleotides are TGTGCCAGCAGCGGAAGGTTCTTATACAATGAGCAGTTCTTC.

The J gene is TRBJ2-1, the V gene TRBV28; D remains unclear. V was shortened by 2 bases and J by 7 bases, with 3 bases between the two germline ends. The CDR3 covers 11 residues. The germline CDR1 and CDR2 sequences are MDHEN and SYDVKM. As DNA, the CDR3 is TGTGCCAGCAGTTTAGTAAATGAGCAGTTCTTC. The encoded protein is CASSLVNEQFF.

This clonotype was counted a few times. This rearrangement joins TRBV11-2 to TRBJ2-5, with D possibly TRBD2 on 5 matching bases. The J call is doubtful: the DNA matches TRBJ2-1 better. CDR1 and CDR2 from the germline V gene are SGHAT and FQNNGV. The CDR3 runs 14 residues. CDR3 loop: CASSLMDSNNEQFF. The CDR3, as DNA: TGTGCCAGCAGCCTTATGGACTCAAACAATGAGCAGTTCTTC.

J is TRBJ1-1 and V is TRBV6-2 or TRBV6-3; D ambiguous. Germline CDR1 and CDR2: MNHEY and SVGEGT. The CDR3 sequence is 12 residues long. V shed 7 bases and J shed 8 bases, with 14 bases lying between them. In DNA form, the CDR3 reads TGTGCCAGCAACCAAACCCCCGGAGAAGCTTTCTTT. This codes for CASNQTPGEAFF.

This clonotype has a count of ten or more. The chain uses TRBV4-3 and TRBJ2-7; the D gene could be TRBD1 or TRBD2 (5 bases each). This CDR3 has 15 residues. The V gene's germline CDR1 is LGHNA and CDR2 YSLEER. V lost 4 bases and J 0 bases, leaving 13 bases between the germline ends. The CDR3 DNA is TGCGCCAGCAGCCTGGCTAGGGGAGCCTCCTACGAGCAGTACTTC. Translated, it gives CASSLARGASYEQYF.

V usage is TRBV18 and J usage is TRBJ2-3, with TRBD2 matching 10 bases. The germline gives CDR1 KGHSH, CDR2 LQKENI. The CDR3 is 15 amino acids. With V trimmed by 5 bases and J by 3 bases, 5 bases remained unmatched. The CDR3 DNA is TGTGCCAGCTCATCCGGACTAGCGGATACAGATACGCAGTATTTT. The encoded protein is CASSSGLADTDTQYF.

The chain couples TRBV20-1 to TRBJ1-2; tentative D call: TRBD1 (6 bases). The CDR3 totals 15 residues. Deletions cut 0 bases from V and 2 bases from J, with 13 bases between. Germline CDR1 and CDR2: DFQATT and SNEGSKA (reference sequence). CDR3 loop: CSARDSQGGNYGYTF. CDR3 in DNA: TGCAGTGCTAGAGATTCACAGGGAGGGAACTATGGCTACACCTTC.

This sequence joins TRBV20-1 and TRBJ1-4; no clear D gene. The ends were cut back, 8 bases at V and 7 bases at J, with 23 bases in the middle. This CDR3 spans 15 amino acids. Germline loops: CDR1 DFQATT, CDR2 SNEGSKA (reference sequence). CDR3 loop: CSSRTRREGGEKLFF. The CDR3 DNA follows: TGCAGTTCGCGGACGAGGAGGGAGGGAGGTGAAAAACTGTTTTTT.

This chain links TRBV7-9 with TRBJ2-3, with D possibly being TRBD1 (5 bases). The V end lost 3 bases, the J end lost 2 bases, and 6 bases lay between the germline ends. The length of the CDR3 is 13 residues. The V gene's germline CDR1 is SEHNR and CDR2 FQNEAQ (reference sequence). Here the CDR3 reads CASSFGATDTQYF. The DNA of the CDR3 is TGTGCCAGCAGCTTTGGGGCCACAGATACGCAGTATTTT.

This clonotype was detected only a few times. The chain joins TRBV4-3 to TRBJ2-1; 8 positions match TRBD2. Per the germline V gene, CDR1 is LGHNA and CDR2 is YSLEER. V shed 1 base, J shed 9 bases, and the junction held 5 bases outside the gene matches. The CDR3 totals 14 residues. CDR3 sequence: CASSQAGGSFEQFF. CDR3 nucleotides: TGCGCCAGCAGCCAAGCGGGAGGGAGCTTTGAGCAGTTCTTC.